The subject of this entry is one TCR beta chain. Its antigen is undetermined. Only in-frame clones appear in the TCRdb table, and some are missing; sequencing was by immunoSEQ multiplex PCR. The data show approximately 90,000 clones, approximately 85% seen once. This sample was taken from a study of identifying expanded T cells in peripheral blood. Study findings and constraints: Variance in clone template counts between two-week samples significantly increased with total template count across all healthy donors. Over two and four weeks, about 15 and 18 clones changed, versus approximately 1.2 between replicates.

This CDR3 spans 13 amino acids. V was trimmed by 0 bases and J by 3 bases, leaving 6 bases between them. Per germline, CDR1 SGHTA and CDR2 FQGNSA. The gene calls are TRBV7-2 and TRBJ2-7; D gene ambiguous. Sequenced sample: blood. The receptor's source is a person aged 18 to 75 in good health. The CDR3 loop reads CASSLAEIYEQYF. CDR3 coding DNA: TGTGCCAGCAGCTTAGCGGAAATCTACGAGCAGTACTTC.